Listed below are T cell receptor beta chains from one sample, sequenced in a study of technical replicates of blood from a handful of donors. The method was immunoSEQ multiplex PCR; TCRdb's version includes in-frame clones alone and lacks a portion of them. The sample carries 75,000 to 95,000 clones, 90% to 95% recorded once. Input material: T cells isolated from PBMCs. The origin of the receptors is a human donor in good health. Both conserved end residues are part of each CDR3. A D gene is named only where the DNA matches it firmly. Where a row states a size, it is once, few, many or the class of an expanded clone; other rows omit it.

CDR3aa | CDR3nt | d_gene | abundance | j_gene | v_gene
CASSQEGQGFSFNEQYF | TGCGCCAGCAGCCAAGAGGGACAGGGTTTTAGTTTTAACGAGCAGTACTTC | TRBD1 | - | TRBJ2-7 | TRBV4-1
CASSYTANTEAFF | TGTGCCAGCAGTTATACAGCGAACACTGAAGCTTTCTTT | - | - | TRBJ1-1 | TRBV2
CASRSLGTVNTDTQYF | TGTGCCAGCAGAAGTCTCGGGACAGTCAACACAGATACGCAGTATTTT | TRBD1 | - | TRBJ2-3 | TRBV28
CASSDLSGANEQFF | TGTGCCAGCAGTGACCTCTCAGGTGCCAATGAGCAGTTCTTC | - | - | TRBJ2-1 | TRBV25-1
CASSDYRQGVTNEKLFF | TGTGCCAGCAGCGATTATAGACAGGGAGTTACTAATGAAAAACTGTTTTTT | TRBD1 | - | TRBJ1-4 | TRBV25-1
CASSALAGGNSEQFF | TGTGCCAGCAGCGCGTTAGCGGGGGGAAATAGTGAGCAGTTCTTC | TRBD2 | once | TRBJ2-1 | TRBV9
CASSPDRDQPQHF | TGTGCCAGCAGTCCAGACAGGGACCAGCCCCAGCATTTT | TRBD1 | - | TRBJ1-5 | TRBV6-4
CASNGKDRETGELFF | TGCGCCAGCAATGGAAAGGACAGGGAAACCGGGGAGCTGTTTTTT | TRBD1 | few | TRBJ2-2 | TRBV4-1
CASSFGTSGNTGELFF | TGCGCCAGCAGCTTTGGGACTAGCGGGAACACCGGGGAGCTGTTTTTT | TRBD2 | - | TRBJ2-2 | TRBV5-1
CASSRYRDYTTDVDTQYF | TGCGCCAGCAGCCGATACCGGGACTACACTACAGATGTAGATACGCAGTATTTT | TRBD2 | - | TRBJ2-3 | TRBV5-1
CASSEGLTRQETQYF | TGCGCCAGCAGCGAAGGACTTACCCGACAAGAGACCCAGTACTTC | - | - | TRBJ2-5 | TRBV5-1
CASRTGTGNTGELFF | TGCGCCAGCAGAACCGGGACAGGGAACACCGGGGAGCTGTTTTTT | TRBD1 | - | TRBJ2-2 | TRBV5-1
CASTPSGGLLNEQFF | TGTGCCAGCACCCCTAGCGGGGGGCTCCTCAATGAGCAGTTCTTC | TRBD2 | - | TRBJ2-1 | TRBV9
CASSSVQGNEQFF | TGTGCCAGCAGTTCCGTTCAGGGAAATGAGCAGTTCTTC | - | - | TRBJ2-1 | TRBV28
CASRAKSGEGYTF | TGTGCCAGCAGGGCAAAATCAGGGGAAGGCTACACCTTC | - | - | TRBJ1-2 | TRBV6-4
CAISDLEALHF | TGTGCCATCAGTGATCTGGAGGCCCTCCACTTT | - | - | TRBJ1-6 | TRBV10-3
CASSFIRDTEAFF | TGTGCCAGCAGTTTTATCAGGGACACTGAAGCTTTCTTT | - | - | TRBJ1-1 | TRBV28